The rows below give T cell receptor beta chains drawn from one sample of a study. TCRdb independently ran MiXCR on the 5' RACE reads; one entry per CDR3 protein. The data hold about 42,000 distinct CDR3 sequences, with roughly 30% observed a single time. The sample comprised tumor-infiltrating memory CD4+ T cells sorted from the breast tumor. The receptors derive from a female donor with breast cancer. CDR3s include the opening cysteine and the closing phenylalanine or tryptophan. The D gene is left open where the match is weak. The listing skips clone size in some rows; elsewhere it reads once, few, many or a size class.

CASSLVSGTMNEQFF	TGCGCCAGCAGCCTCGTTAGCGGGACGATGAATGAGCAGTTCTTC	TRBV5-1	TRBJ2-1	TRBD2	NA
CASSHGQGVGYGYTF	TGCGCCAGCAGCCACGGACAGGGAGTCGGCTATGGCTACACCTTC	TRBV4-1	TRBJ1-2	TRBD1	NA
CASSLTGTGDTGELFF	TGTGCCAGCAGCTTAACCGGGACAGGGGACACCGGGGAGCTGTTTTTT	TRBV7-3	TRBJ2-2	TRBD1	NA
CASLRGLTTYEQYF	TGTGCCAGCTTGAGGGGACTCACGACCTACGAGCAGTACTTC	TRBV5-5	TRBJ2-7	NA	NA
CAWSVGAGGRETQYF	TGTGCCTGGAGTGTAGGGGCAGGGGGCAGAGAGACCCAGTACTTC	TRBV30	TRBJ2-5	TRBD1	NA
CSAIKGQGMSYEQYF	TGCAGTGCTATTAAGGGACAGGGGATGTCCTACGAGCAGTACTTC	TRBV20-1	TRBJ2-7	TRBD1	NA
CASSPRDRVANVLTF	TGTGCCAGCAGCCCCCGGGACAGGGTGGCCAACGTCCTGACTTTC	TRBV11-3	TRBJ2-6	TRBD1	many
CASSRTGLAGVIQETQYF	TGCGCCAGCAGCCGAACGGGACTAGCGGGTGTTATCCAAGAGACCCAGTACTTC	TRBV4-1	TRBJ2-5	TRBD2	NA
CASWAEAPNEQFF	TGTGCCAGCTGGGCCGAAGCTCCGAATGAGCAGTTCTTC	TRBV2	TRBJ2-1	NA	NA
CASKPVWSGPQPQHF	TGTGCCAGCAAACCTGTGTGGTCGGGGCCCCAGCCCCAGCATTTT	TRBV27	TRBJ1-5	NA	NA
CASSSTGEVDVTDNEQFF	TGTGCCAGCAGCTCGACAGGGGAGGTCGATGTGACCGACAATGAGCAGTTCTTC	TRBV6-6	TRBJ2-1	TRBD1	NA
CASSLSGNQPQHF	TGCGCCAGCAGCTTGAGCGGGAATCAGCCCCAGCATTTT	TRBV5-1	TRBJ1-5	NA	NA
CASTATGDGYGYTF	TGTGCCAGCACCGCGACAGGGGACGGCTATGGCTACACCTTC	TRBV28	TRBJ1-2	TRBD1	NA
CASSSQGPMDIEAFF	TGTGCCAGCAGCTCACAGGGTCCAATGGACATTGAAGCTTTCTTT	TRBV7-9	TRBJ1-1	NA	NA
CSAPLFDLAGGLNEQFF	TGCAGTGCTCCCCTTTTTGATCTAGCGGGGGGGCTCAATGAGCAGTTCTTC	TRBV20-1	TRBJ2-1	TRBD2	few
CASSLSGAVDEKLFF	TGTGCCAGCAGCTTATCTGGCGCGGTGGATGAAAAACTGTTTTTT	TRBV7-8	TRBJ1-4	NA	NA
CASSLNRGLGANVLTF	TGTGCCAGCAGCTTAAACAGGGGGCTTGGGGCCAACGTCCTGACTTTC	TRBV7-3	TRBJ2-6	TRBD1	few
CASSLEAGVAQYF	TGTGCCAGCAGCTTAGAAGCAGGTGTGGCCCAGTACTTC	TRBV7-2	TRBJ2-5	NA	NA
CASSRGQGNSPLHF	TGTGCCAGCAGCAGGGGACAGGGTAATTCACCCCTCCACTTT	TRBV7-9	TRBJ1-6	TRBD1	NA
CASSLVGLGSLGYTF	TGCGCCAGCAGCTTGGTTGGCTTAGGCAGCCTCGGCTACACCTTC	TRBV5-1	TRBJ1-2	NA	few
CASSLAGGPTDTQYF	TGCGCCAGCAGCTTAGCGGGAGGGCCCACAGATACGCAGTATTTT	TRBV5-1	TRBJ2-3	TRBD2	many
CASSGGIAGAGDTQYF	TGTGCCAGCAGTGGAGGAATAGCGGGAGCGGGAGATACGCAGTATTTT	TRBV2	TRBJ2-3	TRBD2	NA
CSVRQQDGYTF	TGCAGCGTGCGCCAACAGGACGGCTACACCTTC	TRBV29-1	TRBJ1-2	NA	NA